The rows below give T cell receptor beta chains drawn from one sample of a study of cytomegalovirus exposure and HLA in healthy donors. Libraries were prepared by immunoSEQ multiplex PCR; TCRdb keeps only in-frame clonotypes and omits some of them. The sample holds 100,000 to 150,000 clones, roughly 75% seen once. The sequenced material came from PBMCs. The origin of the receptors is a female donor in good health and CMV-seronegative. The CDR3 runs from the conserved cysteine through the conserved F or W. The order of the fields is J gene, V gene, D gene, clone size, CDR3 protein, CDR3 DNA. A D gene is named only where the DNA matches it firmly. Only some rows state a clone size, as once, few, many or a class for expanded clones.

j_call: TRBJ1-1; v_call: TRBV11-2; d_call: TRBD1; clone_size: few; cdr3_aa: CASSDTGVANTEAFF; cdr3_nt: TGTGCCAGCAGCGATACAGGGGTGGCGAACACTGAAGCTTTCTTT
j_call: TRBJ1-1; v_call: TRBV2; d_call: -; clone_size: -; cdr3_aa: CASSEDEQEAFF; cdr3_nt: TGTGCCAGCAGTGAAGATGAACAGGAAGCTTTCTTT
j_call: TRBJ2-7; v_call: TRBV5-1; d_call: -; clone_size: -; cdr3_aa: CASSLDPQIYEQYF; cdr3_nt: TGCGCCAGCAGCTTGGACCCCCAAATTTACGAGCAGTACTTC
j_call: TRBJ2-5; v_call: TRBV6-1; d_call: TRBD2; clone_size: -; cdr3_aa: CASSPGAGGQETQYF; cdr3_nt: TGTGCCAGCAGTCCCGGGGCGGGGGGCCAAGAGACCCAGTACTTC
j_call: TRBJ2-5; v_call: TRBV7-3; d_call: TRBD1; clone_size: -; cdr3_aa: CASSPKTGGQTQYF; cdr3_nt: TGTGCCAGCAGCCCGAAGACAGGGGGTCAGACCCAGTACTTC
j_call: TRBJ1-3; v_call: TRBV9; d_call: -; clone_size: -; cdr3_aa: CASSTGSGDTIYF; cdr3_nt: TGTGCCAGCAGTACTGGGTCCGGGGACACCATATATTTT
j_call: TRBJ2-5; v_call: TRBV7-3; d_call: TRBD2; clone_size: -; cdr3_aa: CASSLAAGEGQETQYF; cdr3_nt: TGTGCCAGCAGCTTAGCAGCGGGAGAAGGGCAAGAGACCCAGTACTTC
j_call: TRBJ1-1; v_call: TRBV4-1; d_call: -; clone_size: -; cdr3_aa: CASSQEGQTNTEAFF; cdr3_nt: TGCGCCAGCAGCCAAGAAGGACAGACGAACACTGAAGCTTTCTTT
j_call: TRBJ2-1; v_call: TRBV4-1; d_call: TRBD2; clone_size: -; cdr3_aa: CASSQVSSGSYGNSEQFF; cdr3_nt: TGCGCCAGCAGCCAAGTATCCAGCGGGAGTTACGGAAACAGTGAGCAGTTCTTC
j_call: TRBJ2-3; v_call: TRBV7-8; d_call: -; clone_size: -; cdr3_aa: CASSSHRTDTQYF; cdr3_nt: TGTGCCAGCAGCTCCCATCGGACAGATACGCAGTATTTT
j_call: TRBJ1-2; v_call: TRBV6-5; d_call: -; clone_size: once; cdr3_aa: CASSYSGRVYGYTF; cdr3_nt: TGTGCCAGCAGTTACTCCGGCAGGGTTTACGGCTACACCTTC
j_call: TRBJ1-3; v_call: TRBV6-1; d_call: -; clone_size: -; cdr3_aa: CASSGGTRGNTIYF; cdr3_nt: TGTGCCAGCAGTGGCGGTACTAGGGGAAACACCATATATTTT
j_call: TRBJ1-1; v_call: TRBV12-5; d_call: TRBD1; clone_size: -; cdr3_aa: CASGLVNTGGFPEAFF; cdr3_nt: TGTGCTAGTGGTTTGGTAAATACAGGGGGATTCCCTGAAGCTTTCTTT
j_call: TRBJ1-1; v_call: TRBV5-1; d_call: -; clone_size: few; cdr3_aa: CASSLGASNTEAFF; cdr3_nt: TGCGCCAGCAGCCTGGGGGCCTCGAACACTGAAGCTTTCTTT
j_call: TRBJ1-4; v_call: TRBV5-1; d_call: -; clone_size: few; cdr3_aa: CASSTRDKEKLFF; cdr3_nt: TGCGCCAGCAGCACACGGGACAAGGAAAAACTGTTTTTT
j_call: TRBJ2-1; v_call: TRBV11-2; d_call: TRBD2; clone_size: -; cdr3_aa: CASSRGGASGYNEQFF; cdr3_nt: TGTGCCAGCAGCCGGGGGGGGGCTAGCGGTTACAATGAGCAGTTCTTC
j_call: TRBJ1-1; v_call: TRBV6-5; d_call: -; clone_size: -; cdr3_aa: CASSYSGRAVTEAFF; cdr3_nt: TGTGCCAGCAGTTACTCTGGCAGGGCGGTAACTGAAGCTTTCTTT
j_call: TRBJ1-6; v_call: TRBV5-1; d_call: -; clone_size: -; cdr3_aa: CASSLWTGSGSPLHF; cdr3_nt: TGCGCCAGCAGCTTGTGGACCGGCTCGGGATCACCCCTCCACTTT
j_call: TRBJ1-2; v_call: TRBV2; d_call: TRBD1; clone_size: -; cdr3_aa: CASGTGRDYGYTF; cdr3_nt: TGTGCCAGCGGGACAGGGAGGGACTATGGCTACACCTTC
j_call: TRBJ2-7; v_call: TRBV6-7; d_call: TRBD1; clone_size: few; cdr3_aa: CASSYSGTGYEQYF; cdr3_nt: TGTGCCAGCAGTTACTCGGGGACAGGGTACGAGCAGTACTTC
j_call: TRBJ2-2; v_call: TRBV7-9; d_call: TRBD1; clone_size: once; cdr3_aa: CSSSLPQGGQGNTGELFF; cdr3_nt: TGTTCCAGCAGCTTACCGCAGGGAGGACAGGGGAACACCGGGGAGCTGTTTTTT
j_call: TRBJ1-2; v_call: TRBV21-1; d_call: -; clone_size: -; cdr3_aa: CASSKPGQGAVEYGYTF; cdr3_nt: TGTGCCAGCAGCAAACCGGGACAGGGGGCTGTAGAGTATGGCTACACCTTC
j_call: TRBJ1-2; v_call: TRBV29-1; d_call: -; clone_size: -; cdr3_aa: CSVDLRGNYGYTF; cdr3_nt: TGCAGCGTTGACCTCAGGGGAAACTATGGCTACACCTTC
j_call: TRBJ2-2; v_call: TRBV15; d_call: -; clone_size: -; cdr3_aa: CATSRDLTTRNTGELFF; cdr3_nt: TGTGCCACCAGCAGAGATCTCACGACTAGGAACACCGGGGAGCTGTTTTTT
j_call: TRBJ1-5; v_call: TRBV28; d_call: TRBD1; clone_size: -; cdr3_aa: CASSLTGSKPQHF; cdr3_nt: TGTGCCAGCAGTTTGACAGGGTCCAAGCCCCAGCATTTT
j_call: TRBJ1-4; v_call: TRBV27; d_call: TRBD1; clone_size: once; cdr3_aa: CASSLFRMGTDQLFF; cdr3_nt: TGTGCCAGCAGTTTATTTCGGATGGGGACAGATCAGCTGTTTTTT
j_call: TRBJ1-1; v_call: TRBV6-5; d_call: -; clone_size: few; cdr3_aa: CASSRGGGNTEAFF; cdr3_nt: TGTGCCAGCAGTCGGGGGGGAGGGAACACTGAAGCTTTCTTT
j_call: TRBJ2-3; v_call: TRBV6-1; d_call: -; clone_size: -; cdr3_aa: CASTPPSGTDTQYF; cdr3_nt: TGTGCCAGCACACCCCCAAGCGGCACAGATACGCAGTATTTT
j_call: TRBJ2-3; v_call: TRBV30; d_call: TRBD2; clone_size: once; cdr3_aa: CAWSVLGGGSLDTQYF; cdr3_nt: TGTGCCTGGAGTGTACTAGGCGGGGGGTCCCTAGATACGCAGTATTTT
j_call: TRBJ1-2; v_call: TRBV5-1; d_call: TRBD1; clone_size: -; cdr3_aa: CASNTGEANPYGYTF; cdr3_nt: TGCGCCAGCAATACAGGGGAAGCGAACCCCTATGGCTACACCTTC
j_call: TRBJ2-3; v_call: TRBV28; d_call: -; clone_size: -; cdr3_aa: CASRGNRRYTDTQYF; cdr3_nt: TGTGCCAGCAGAGGCAACAGGCGTTACACAGATACGCAGTATTTT
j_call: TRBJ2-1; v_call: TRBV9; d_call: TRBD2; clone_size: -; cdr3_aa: CASSVATGTSGPQEQFF; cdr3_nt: TGTGCCAGCAGCGTAGCTACCGGGACTAGCGGGCCCCAGGAGCAGTTCTTC
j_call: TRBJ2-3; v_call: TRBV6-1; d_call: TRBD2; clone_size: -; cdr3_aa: CASSGWTRDTQYF; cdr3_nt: TGTGCCAGCAGTGGTTGGACTAGAGATACGCAGTATTTT
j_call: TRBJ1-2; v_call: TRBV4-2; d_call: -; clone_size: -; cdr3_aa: CASSQEVTGRYGYTF; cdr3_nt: TGTGCCAGCAGCCAAGAAGTGACAGGACGCTATGGCTACACCTTC
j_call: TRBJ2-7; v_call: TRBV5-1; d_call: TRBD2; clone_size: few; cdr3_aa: CASSLAGAVGLAGGLGEQYF; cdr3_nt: TGCGCCAGCAGCTTGGCCGGGGCAGTAGGACTAGCGGGGGGCCTGGGCGAGCAGTACTTC
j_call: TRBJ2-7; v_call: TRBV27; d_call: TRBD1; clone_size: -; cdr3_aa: CASRQGPFYEQYF; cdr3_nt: TGTGCCAGCAGACAGGGGCCGTTCTACGAGCAGTACTTC
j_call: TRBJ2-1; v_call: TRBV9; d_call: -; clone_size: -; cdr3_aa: CASSVGGLVYNEQFF; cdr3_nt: TGTGCCAGCAGCGTAGGAGGTCTAGTCTACAATGAGCAGTTCTTC
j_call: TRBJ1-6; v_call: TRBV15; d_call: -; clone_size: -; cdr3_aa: CATSRGRTDNSPLHF; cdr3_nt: TGTGCCACCAGCAGAGGGAGGACGGATAATTCACCCCTCCACTTT